This T cell receptor (beta chain) was documented in a study of regulatory T cells in long-lasting Graves disease. Noted time point: newly diagnosed GD, antithyroid drugs for less than 3 months. There was RNA extracted from PBMCs, and the TCR library was made from it. Study-wide points: Persistent disease favored TRBV28, TRBJ1-2 and TRBJ2-5.

Trimming took 6 bases from V and 8 from J; bases not matched to a gene: 7. The CDR3 covers 15 residues. In germline, CDR1 is KGHDR, CDR2 SFDVKD. CDR3-region Arm-PCR and iRepertoire HTBI primers produced the TCR beta libraries. TCRdb redid the calling of the multiplex PCR reads with MiXCR, one entry per CDR3 protein. The repertoire consists of 400,000 to 500,000 distinct CDR3 sequences, with approximately 15% occurring once and the leading ten covering approximately 15%. This clonotype has a handful of counts. No antigen is known for it. These same records also appear under a second study, on T cells in Graves' hyperthyroidism and ophthalmopathy. That work adds: Criteria for exclusion of patients were uncontrolled infection, other autoimmune disease, pregnancy or lactation. First-round RT-PCR with HTBI primers amplified the TCR CDR3 region.

This sequence joins TRBV24-1 and TRBJ2-1, with TRBD2 identical over 12 bases. Sequencing was performed on peripheral blood mononuclear cells (PBMCs), taken at new diagnosis, from a patient treated with antithyroid drugs. The source of this sequence is a woman in her 30s with Graves disease. The CDR3 protein is CATSTRLAGVHEQFF. DNA of the CDR3: TGTGCCACCAGTACGAGACTAGCGGGAGTGCATGAGCAGTTCTTC.